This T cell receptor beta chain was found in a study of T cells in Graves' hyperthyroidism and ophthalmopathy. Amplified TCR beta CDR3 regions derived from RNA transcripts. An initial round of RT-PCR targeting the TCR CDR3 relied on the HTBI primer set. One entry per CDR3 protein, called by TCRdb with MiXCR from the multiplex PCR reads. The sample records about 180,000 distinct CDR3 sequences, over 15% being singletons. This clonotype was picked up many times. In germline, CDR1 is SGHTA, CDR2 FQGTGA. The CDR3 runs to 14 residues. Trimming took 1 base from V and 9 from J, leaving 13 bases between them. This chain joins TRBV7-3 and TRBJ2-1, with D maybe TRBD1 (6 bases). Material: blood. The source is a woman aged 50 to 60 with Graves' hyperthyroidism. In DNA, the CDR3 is TGTGCCAGCAGCTTAAACCAGGGGTCGGGTGAGCAGTTCTTC. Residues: CASSLNQGSGEQFF.